A selection of T cell receptor beta chains follows, all from one sample in a study of molecular identifiers for immune sequencing clone quantification. Using its own MiXCR run on the PCR reads, TCRdb lists one record per CDR3 protein. The sample includes approximately 100,000 distinct CDR3 sequences, about 35% of them seen just once. Input material: naive CD8+ T cells from blood, with Jurkat cell RNA spiked in. These receptor sequences come from a human donor in good health. Some libraries in this study had Jurkat cell RNA spiked in. The CDR3 runs from the conserved cysteine through the conserved F or W.

V gene,J gene,CDR3 protein
TRBV4-1,TRBJ2-3,CASSQLDLFTDSQYF
TRBV10-2,TRBJ2-3,CASSGVRDTQYF
TRBV7-2,TRBJ2-1,CASSTVWTSGGPDNEQFF
TRBV29-1,TRBJ2-2,CSVGTSGKAGELFF
TRBV6-2/TRBV6-3,TRBJ2-2,CASSPLGWSTGELFF
TRBV24-1,TRBJ2-3,CATSDLYTDTQYF
TRBV29-1,TRBJ1-5,CSVVVDSRQPQHF
TRBV28,TRBJ2-3,CASSPRSSGNLGAQYF
TRBV25-1,TRBJ2-1,CASSESVLAGMNNEQFF
TRBV28,TRBJ1-4,CASRRGRGDEKLFF
TRBV28,TRBJ2-3,CASSSGTGTDTQYF
TRBV7-9,TRBJ1-6,CASSLLETGTSPLHF
TRBV4-3,TRBJ2-1,CASSQTGTGYNEQFF
TRBV29-1,TRBJ2-2,CSVEHLAGEKSTGELFF
TRBV25-1,TRBJ2-1,CASSGQGAIYNEQFF
TRBV5-6,TRBJ2-3,CASRLGGLQDTQYF
TRBV27,TRBJ2-7,CASSHGGEQYF
TRBV7-9,TRBJ2-1,CASSLALTSGSIDEQFF
TRBV4-3,TRBJ2-3,CASSQEGRAHTQYF
TRBV4-3,TRBJ2-2,CASSQVMRTGSNTGELIF
TRBV13,TRBJ2-3,CASSPGSAAVGYF
TRBV11-2,TRBJ2-5,CASSLTGGPQETQYF
TRBV7-9,TRBJ2-7,CASSSDVNSAYEQYF
TRBV5-1,TRBJ2-7,CDSSFQGSGSSYEQYF
TRBV28,TRBJ1-6,CASSLGITYNSPLHF
TRBV28,TRBJ2-3,CASSRVPPGSTDTQYF
TRBV28,TRBJ2-3,CASSNTSGVTRGTDTQYF
TRBV20-1,TRBJ2-7,CSADPGVSYEQYF
TRBV9,TRBJ2-3,CASSVGPGGTDTQYF